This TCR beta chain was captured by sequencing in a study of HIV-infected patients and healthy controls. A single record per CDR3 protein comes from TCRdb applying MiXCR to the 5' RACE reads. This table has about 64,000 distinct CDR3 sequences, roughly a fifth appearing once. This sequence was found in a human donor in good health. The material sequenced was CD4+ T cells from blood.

CDR3 nucleotides: TGTGCCAGCAGGTCGACAGGGGTGGGAAATTCACCCCTCCACTTT. Protein product: CASRSTGVGNSPLHF. The V and J genes are TRBV7-8 and TRBJ1-6; 8 bases are a match to TRBD1. The V gene end was trimmed by 6 bases and the J gene end by 7 bases; junction bases not matched to a gene: 8. Germline V gene sequence: CDR1 SGHVS, CDR2 FQNEAQ. The CDR3 loop spans 15 amino acids. Drawing the rest from reference TRBV7-8 and TRBJ1-6, the complete variable domain is GAGVSQSPRYKVAKRGQDVALRCDPISGHVSLFWYQQALGQGPEFLTYFQNEAQLDKSGLPSDRFFAERPEGSVSTLKIQRTQQEDSAVYLCASRSTGVGNSPLHFGNGTRLTVT.